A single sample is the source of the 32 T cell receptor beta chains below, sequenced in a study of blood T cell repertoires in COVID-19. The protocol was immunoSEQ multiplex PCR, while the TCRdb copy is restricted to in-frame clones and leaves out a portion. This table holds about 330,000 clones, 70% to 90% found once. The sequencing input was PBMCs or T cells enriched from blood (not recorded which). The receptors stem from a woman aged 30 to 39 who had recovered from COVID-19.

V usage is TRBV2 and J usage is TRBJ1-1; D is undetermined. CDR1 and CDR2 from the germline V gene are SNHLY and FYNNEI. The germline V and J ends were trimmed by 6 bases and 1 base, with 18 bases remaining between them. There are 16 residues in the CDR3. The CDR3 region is CASRDPIDTSNTEAFF. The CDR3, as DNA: TGTGCCAGCAGAGATCCAATAGACACCTCGAACACTGAAGCTTTCTTT.

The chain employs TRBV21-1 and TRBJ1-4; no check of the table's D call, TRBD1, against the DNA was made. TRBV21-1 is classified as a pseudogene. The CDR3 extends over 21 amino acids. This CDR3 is CASSKGSGSVSYRATNEKLFF. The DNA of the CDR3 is TGTGCCAGCAGCAAAGGGTCAGGTTCCGTTTCCTACAGGGCAACTAATGAAAAACTGTTTTTT.

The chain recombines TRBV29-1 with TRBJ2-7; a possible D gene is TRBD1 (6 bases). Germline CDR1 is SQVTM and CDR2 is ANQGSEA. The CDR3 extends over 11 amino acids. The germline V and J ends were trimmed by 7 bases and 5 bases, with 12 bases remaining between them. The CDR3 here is CSARRGHEQYF. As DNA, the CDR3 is TGCAGCGCGCGCAGGGGCCACGAGCAGTACTTC.

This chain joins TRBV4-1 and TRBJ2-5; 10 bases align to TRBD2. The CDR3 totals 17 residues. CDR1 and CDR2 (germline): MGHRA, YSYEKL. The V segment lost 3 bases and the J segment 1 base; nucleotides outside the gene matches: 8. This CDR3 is CASSQGFSGGPQETQYF. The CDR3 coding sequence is TGCGCCAGCAGCCAGGGATTTAGCGGGGGGCCCCAAGAGACCCAGTACTTC.

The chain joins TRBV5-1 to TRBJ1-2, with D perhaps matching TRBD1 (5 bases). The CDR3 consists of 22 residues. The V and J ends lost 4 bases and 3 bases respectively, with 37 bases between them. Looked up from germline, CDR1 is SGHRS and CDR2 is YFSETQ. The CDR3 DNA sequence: TGCGCCAGCAGCCCGGATTTTTTAAATCAGGGCCGGAACGACCATTTTCACTATGGCTACACCTTC. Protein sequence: CASSPDFLNQGRNDHFHYGYTF.

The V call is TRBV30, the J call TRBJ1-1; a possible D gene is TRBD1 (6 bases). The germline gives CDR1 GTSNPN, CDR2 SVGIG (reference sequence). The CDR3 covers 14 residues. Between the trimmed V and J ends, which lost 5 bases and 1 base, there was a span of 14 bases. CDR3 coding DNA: TGTGCCTGGGATCTGGACAGAAAGAACACTGAAGCTTTCTTT. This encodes CAWDLDRKNTEAFF.

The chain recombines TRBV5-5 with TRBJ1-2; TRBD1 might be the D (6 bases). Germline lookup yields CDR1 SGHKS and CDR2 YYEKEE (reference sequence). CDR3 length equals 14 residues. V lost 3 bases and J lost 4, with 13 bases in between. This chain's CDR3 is CASSYYRAPYGYTF. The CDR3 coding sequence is TGTGCCAGCAGCTACTACAGGGCACCCTATGGCTACACCTTC.

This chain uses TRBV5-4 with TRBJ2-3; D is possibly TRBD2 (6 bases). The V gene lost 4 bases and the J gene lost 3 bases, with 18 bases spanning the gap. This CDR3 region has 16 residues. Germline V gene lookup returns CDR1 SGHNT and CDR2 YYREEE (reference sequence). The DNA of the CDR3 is TGTGCCAGCAGCCGACGGGGACTCGAAACTACAGATACGCAGTATTTT. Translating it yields CASSRRGLETTDTQYF. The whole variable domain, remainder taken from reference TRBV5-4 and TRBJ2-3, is ETGVTQSPTHLIKTRGQQVTLRCSSQSGHNTVSWYQQALGQGPQFIFQYYREEENGRGNFPPRFSGLQFPNYSSELNVNALELDDSALYLCASSRRGLETTDTQYFGPGTRLTVL.

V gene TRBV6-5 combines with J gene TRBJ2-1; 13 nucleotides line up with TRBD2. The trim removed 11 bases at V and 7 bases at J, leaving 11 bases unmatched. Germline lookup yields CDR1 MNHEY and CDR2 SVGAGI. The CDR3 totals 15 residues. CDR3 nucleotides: TGTGCCGGACGACTAGCGGGGGGCCCGGGTAATGAGCAGTTCTTC. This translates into CAGRLAGGPGNEQFF.

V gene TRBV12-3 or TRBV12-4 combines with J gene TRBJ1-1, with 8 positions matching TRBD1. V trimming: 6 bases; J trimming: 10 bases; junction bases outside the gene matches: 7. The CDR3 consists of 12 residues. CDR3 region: CASRPDRVGAFF. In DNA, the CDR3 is TGTGCCAGCAGACCGGACAGGGTAGGAGCTTTCTTT.

DNA for the CDR3: TGCGCCAGCAGCTTGGACGGGGGTAACACTGAAGCTTTCTTT. Protein product: CASSLDGGNTEAFF. This rearrangement joins TRBV5-1 to TRBJ1-1; D might be TRBD1 (5 bases). V lost 0 bases, J lost 2 bases, and 8 bases lay in between. CDR3 length equals 14 residues. Germline V gives CDR1 SGHRS, CDR2 YFSETQ.

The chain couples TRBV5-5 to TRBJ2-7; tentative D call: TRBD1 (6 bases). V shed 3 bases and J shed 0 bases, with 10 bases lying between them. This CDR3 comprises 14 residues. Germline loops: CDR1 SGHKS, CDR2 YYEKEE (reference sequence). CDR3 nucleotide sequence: TGTGCCAGCAGCTGGGACATGACCTCCTACGAGCAGTACTTC. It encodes CASSWDMTSYEQYF.

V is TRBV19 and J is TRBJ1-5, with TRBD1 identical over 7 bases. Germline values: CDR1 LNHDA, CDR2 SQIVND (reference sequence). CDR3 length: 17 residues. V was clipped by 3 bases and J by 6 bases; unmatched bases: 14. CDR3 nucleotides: TGTGCCAGTAGTATTTACCAGGGGGTAGGGCTCGGTCAGCCCCAGCATTTT. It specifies CASSIYQGVGLGQPQHF.

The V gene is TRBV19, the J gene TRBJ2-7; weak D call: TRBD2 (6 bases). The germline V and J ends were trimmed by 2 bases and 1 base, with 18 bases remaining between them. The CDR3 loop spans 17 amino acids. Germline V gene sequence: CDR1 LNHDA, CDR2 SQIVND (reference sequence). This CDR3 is CASSISGVARGSYEQYF. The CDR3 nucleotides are TGTGCCAGTAGTATATCGGGGGTTGCACGGGGATCCTACGAGCAGTACTTC.

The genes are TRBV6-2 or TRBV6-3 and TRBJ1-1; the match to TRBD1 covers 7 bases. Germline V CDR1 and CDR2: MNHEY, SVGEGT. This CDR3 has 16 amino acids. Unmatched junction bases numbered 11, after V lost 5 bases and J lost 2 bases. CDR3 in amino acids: CASSRTGQALNTEAFF. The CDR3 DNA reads TGTGCCAGCAGTCGCACTGGACAGGCCCTAAACACTGAAGCTTTCTTT.

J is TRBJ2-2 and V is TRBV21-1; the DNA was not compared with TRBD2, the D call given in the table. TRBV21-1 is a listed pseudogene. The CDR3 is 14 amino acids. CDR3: CASSKEMEGWELFF. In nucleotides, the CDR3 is TGTGCCAGCAGCAAAGAGATGGAGGGTTGGGAGCTGTTTTTT.

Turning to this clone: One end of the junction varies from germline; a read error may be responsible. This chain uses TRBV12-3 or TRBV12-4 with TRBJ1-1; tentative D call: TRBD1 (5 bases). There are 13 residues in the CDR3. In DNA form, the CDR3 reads TGTGCCAGCGCTTGGGGGGGGAACGCTGAAGCTTTCTTT. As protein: CASAWGGNAEAFF.

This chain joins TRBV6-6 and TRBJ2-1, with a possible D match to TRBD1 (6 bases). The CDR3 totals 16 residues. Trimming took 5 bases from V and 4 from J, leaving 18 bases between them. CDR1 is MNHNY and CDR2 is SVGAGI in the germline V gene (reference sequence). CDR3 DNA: TGTGCCAGCAGTCGATTTCCAGGACAGCAATACAATGAGCAGTTCTTC. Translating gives CASSRFPGQQYNEQFF.

DNA for the CDR3: TGTGCCAGCTACTTAAATGAGCAGTTCTTC. This codes for CASYLNEQFF. The chain links TRBV2 to TRBJ2-1; D is unclear. The germline V gene has CDR1 SNHLY and CDR2 FYNNEI. This CDR3 region has 10 residues. Trimming removed 8 bases from V and 7 bases from J, with 6 bases in between.

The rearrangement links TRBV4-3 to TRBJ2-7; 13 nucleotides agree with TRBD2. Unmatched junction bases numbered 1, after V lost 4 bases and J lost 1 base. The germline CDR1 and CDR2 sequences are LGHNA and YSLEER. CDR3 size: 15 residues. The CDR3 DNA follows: TGCGCCAGCAGCCGACTAGCGGGGGGTTCCTACGAGCAGTACTTC. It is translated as CASSRLAGGSYEQYF.

In DNA form, the CDR3 reads TGTGCCAGCAGCCCTACTAGCGGGGGGGCCCCTAGCACAGATACGCAGTATTTT. This encodes CASSPTSGGAPSTDTQYF. The gene calls are TRBV4-2 and TRBJ2-3, with 13 nucleotides matching TRBD2. This CDR3 has 18 residues. V shed 4 bases and J 0 bases; nucleotides not matched to a gene: 7. Germline V gene lookup returns CDR1 LGHNA and CDR2 YNFKEQ.

CDR3 DNA: TGTGCCAGCAGCCTTTCCAGGGACACTGAAGCTTTCTTT. Translating gives CASSLSRDTEAFF. The V call is TRBV4-2, the J call TRBJ1-1; a possible D gene is TRBD1 (5 bases). The CDR3 contains 13 residues. CDR1 and CDR2 from the germline V gene are LGHNA and YNFKEQ. V lost 4 bases and J 3 bases, leaving 9 bases between the germline ends.

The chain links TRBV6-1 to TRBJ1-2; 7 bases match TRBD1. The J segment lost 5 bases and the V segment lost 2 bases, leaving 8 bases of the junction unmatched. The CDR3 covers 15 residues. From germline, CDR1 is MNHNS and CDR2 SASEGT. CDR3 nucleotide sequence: TGTGCCAGCAGTGAAATGGGACAGCTTTCTTATGGCTACACCTTC. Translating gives CASSEMGQLSYGYTF.

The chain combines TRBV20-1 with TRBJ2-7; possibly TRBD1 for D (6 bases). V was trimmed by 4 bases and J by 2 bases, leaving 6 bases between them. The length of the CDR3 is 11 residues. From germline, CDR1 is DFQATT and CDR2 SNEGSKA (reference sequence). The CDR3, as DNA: TGCAGTGCTAACAGGGCCTACGAGCAGTACTTC. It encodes CSANRAYEQYF.

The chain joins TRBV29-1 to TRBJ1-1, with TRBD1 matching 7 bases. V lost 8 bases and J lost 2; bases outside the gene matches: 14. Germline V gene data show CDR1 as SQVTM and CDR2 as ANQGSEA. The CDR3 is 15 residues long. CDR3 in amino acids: CSCSYLGTVNTEAFF. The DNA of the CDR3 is TGCAGCTGTTCATACCTAGGGACAGTCAACACTGAAGCTTTCTTT.

In DNA form, the CDR3 reads TGTGCCAGCAGCTTGTTGGACACCAAAGAGACCCAGTACTTC. Protein: CASSLLDTKETQYF. The chain links TRBV5-6 to TRBJ2-5, with D perhaps TRBD1 (5 bases). The germline V gene has CDR1 SGHDT and CDR2 YYEEEE. The CDR3 has 14 amino acids. V was pared by 1 base and J by 3 bases, with 10 bases between.

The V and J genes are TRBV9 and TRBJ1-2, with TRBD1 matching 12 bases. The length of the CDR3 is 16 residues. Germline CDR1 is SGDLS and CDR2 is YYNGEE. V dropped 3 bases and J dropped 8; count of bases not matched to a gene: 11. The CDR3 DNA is TGTGCCAGCAGCGCACGGGACCCAGGGACAGGGGGCGGCTACACCTTC. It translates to CASSARDPGTGGGYTF.

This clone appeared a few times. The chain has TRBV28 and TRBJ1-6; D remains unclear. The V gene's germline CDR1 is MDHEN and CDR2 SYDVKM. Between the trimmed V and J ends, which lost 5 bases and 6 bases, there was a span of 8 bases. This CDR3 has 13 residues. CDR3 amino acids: CASSVRFNSPLHF. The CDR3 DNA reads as TGTGCCAGCAGTGTCAGGTTTAATTCACCCCTCCACTTT.

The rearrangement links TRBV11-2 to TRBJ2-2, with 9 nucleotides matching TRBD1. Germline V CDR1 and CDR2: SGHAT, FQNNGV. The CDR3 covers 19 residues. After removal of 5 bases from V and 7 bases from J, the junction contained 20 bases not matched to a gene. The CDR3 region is CASSPLTGAGTGSNGELFF. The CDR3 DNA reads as TGTGCCAGCAGCCCCCTAACCGGCGCGGGGACAGGGTCTAACGGGGAGCTGTTTTTT.

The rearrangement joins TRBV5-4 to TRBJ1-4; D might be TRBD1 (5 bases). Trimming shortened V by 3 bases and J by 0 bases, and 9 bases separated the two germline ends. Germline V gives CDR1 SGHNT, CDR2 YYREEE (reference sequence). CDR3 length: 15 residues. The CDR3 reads CASSWGGATNEKLFF. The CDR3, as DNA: TGTGCCAGCAGCTGGGGCGGGGCAACTAATGAAAAACTGTTTTTT.

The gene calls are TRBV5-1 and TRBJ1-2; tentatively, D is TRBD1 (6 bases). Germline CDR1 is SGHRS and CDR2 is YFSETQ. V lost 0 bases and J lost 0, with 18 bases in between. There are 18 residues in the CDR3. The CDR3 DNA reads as TGCGCCAGCAGCTTGGCCCCGGGACAACTAAACGCTAACTATGGCTACACCTTC. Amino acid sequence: CASSLAPGQLNANYGYTF.

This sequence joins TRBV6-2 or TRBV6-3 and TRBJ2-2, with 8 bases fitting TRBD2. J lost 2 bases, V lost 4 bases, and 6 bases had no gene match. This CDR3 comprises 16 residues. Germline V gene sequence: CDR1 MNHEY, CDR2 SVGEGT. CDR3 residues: CASSFYSGGNTGELFF. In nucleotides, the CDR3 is TGTGCCAGCAGTTTTTACAGCGGGGGAAACACCGGGGAGCTGTTTTTT.